This T cell receptor (beta chain) is from a study of T-cell reconstitution after alpha-beta-depleted transplantation in children. TCRbeta library preparation incorporated unique molecular identifiers. TCRdb re-derived calls from the PCR reads in MiXCR, one entry per CDR3 protein. The data contain roughly 610,000 distinct CDR3 sequences, approximately 10% of them singletons. The TCR sequence derives from a human donor who donated a stem cell graft to a child with acute myeloid leukemia. The source material was PBMCs from the stem cell graft donor, sampled from the stem cell graft.

The CDR3 protein is CASSPDVNTIYF. CDR3 DNA sequence: TGTGCCAGCAGCCCAGACGTGAACACCATATATTTT. The chain combines TRBV9 with TRBJ1-3; D gene unclear. The CDR3 contains 12 residues. Germline V lookup: CDR1 SGDLS, CDR2 YYNGEE. Trimming pared 4 bases from V and 7 bases from J, leaving 9 bases between.